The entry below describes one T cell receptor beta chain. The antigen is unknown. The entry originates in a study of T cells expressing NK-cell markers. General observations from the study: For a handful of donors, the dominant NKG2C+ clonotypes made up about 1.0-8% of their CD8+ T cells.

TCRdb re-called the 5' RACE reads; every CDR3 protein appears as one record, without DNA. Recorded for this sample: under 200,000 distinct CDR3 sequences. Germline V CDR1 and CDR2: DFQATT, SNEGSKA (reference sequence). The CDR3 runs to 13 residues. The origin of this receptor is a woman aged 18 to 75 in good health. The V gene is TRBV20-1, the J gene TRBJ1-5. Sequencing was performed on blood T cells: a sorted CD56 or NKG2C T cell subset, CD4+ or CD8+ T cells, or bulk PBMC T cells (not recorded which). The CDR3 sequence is CSASPGVNQPQHF.